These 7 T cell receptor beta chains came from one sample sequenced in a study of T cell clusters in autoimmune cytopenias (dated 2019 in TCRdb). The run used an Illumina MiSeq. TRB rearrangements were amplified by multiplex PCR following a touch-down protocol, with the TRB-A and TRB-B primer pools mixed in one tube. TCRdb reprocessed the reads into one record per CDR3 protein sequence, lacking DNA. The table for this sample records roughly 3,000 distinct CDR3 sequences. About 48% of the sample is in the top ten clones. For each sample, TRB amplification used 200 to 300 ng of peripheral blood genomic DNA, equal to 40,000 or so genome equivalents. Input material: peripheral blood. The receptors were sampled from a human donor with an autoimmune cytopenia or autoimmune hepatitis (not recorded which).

This chain's CDR3 is CATSDKDRGQETQYF. V is TRBV12-3 or TRBV12-4 and J is TRBJ2-5; the TCRdb call, TRBD1, lacks DNA for checking. The CDR3 totals 15 residues.

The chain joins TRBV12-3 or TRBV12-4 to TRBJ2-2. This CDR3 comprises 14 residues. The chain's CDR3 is CASSEDRHTGELFF.

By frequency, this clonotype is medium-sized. CDR3 residues: CASISVDEQYF. The gene calls are TRBV27 and TRBJ2-7. Germline-derived CDR1 and CDR2 are MNHEY and SMNVEV (reference sequence). The CDR3 loop spans 11 amino acids.

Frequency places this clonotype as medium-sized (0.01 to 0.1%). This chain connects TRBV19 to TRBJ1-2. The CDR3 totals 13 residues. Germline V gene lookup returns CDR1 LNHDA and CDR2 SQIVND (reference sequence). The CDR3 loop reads CASSIQPDYGYTF.

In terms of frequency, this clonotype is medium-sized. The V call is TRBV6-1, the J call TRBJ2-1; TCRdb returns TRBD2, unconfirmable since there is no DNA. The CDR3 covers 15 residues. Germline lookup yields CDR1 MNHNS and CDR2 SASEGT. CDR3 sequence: CASSEASGGADEQFF.

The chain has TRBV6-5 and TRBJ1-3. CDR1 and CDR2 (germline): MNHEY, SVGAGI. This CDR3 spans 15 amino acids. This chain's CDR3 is CASSGGLFSGNTIYF.

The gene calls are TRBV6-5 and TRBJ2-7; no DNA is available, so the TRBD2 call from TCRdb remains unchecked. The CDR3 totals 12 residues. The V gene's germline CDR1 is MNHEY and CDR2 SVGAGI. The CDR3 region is CASSYVAGGLYF.